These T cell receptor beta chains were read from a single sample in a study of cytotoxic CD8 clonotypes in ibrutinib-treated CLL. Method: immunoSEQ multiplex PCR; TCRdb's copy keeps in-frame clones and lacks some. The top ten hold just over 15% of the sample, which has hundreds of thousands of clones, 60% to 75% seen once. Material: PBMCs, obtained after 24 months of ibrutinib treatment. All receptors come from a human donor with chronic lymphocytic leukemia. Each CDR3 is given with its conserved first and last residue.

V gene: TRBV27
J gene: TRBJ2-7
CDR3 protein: CASGSAREQYF

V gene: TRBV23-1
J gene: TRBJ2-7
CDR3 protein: CASSQWDGSYEQYF

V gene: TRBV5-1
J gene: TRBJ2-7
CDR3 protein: CASSSGGLSQTYEQYF

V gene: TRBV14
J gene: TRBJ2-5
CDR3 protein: CASSLVGGYGLFEYETQYF

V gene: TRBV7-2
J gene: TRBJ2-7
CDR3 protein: CASSEDTYSYEQYF

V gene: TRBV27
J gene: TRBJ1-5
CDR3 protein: CASTSPGGNQPQHF

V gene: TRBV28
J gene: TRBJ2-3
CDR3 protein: CASSFSGASTDTQYF

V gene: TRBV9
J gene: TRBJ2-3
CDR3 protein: CASSGRTSGRTDTQYF

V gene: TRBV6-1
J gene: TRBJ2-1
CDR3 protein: CASSGLGYNEQFF

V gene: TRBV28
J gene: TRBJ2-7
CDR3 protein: CASTRTGSYEQYF

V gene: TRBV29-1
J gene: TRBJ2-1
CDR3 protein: CSVGILASGSGEQFF

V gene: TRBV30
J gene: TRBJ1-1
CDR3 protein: CAWSVQIQGTEAFF

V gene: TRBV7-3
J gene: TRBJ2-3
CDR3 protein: CASARSASGPSTDTQYF

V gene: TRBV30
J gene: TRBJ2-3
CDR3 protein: CAWSGARPDTQYF

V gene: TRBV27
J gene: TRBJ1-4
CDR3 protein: CATKSGHKLFF

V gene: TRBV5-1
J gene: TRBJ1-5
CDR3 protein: CASSLGGVSNQPQHF

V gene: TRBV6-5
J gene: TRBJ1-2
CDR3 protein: CASSYRSGGYDYGYTF

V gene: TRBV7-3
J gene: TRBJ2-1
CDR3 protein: CASSLVGGPLAGDYNEQFF

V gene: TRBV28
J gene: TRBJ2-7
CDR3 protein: CASSLAGTHYEQYF

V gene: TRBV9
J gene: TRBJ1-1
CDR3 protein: CASSVAHVNTEAFF

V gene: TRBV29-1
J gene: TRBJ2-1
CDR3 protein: CSVDPPVSYNEQFF

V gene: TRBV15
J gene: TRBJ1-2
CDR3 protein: CATSREGDRVYGYTF

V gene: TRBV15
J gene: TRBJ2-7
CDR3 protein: CATSRDSGLAGGRNEQYF

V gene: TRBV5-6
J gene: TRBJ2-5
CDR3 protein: CASSFQETQYF

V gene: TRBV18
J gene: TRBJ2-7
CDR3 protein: CASSPTQPREQYF

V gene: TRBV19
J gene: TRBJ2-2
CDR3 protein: CASSLTSTGELFF

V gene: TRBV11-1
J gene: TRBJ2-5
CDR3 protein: CASSLGNQETQYF

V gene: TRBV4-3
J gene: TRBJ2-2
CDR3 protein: CASSQTYNTGELFF

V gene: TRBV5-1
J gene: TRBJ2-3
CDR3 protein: CASSLGIELSTDTQYF